The TCR beta chain under discussion was sequenced for a study of T cells in Graves' hyperthyroidism and ophthalmopathy. V shed 8 bases and J 9 bases; nucleotides not matched to a gene: 10. Looked up from germline, CDR1 is MNHNS and CDR2 is SASEGT. The CDR3 runs 14 residues. Template material for amplifying TCR beta CDR3 regions consisted of RNA transcripts. HTBI primers were used for first-round RT-PCR of the TCR CDR3. TCRdb ran MiXCR on the multiplex PCR reads and lists one entry per CDR3 protein. Of hundreds of thousands of distinct CDR3 sequences in the sample, around 15% were seen once. The sample consisted of blood. This receptor was obtained from a woman aged 55-70 years with Graves' ophthalmopathy. V and J are TRBV6-1 and TRBJ2-1; TRBD2 agrees at 10 bases. CDR3 amino acids: CASLPGLARGEQFF. DNA for the CDR3: TGTGCCAGCCTGCCGGGACTAGCGAGGGGTGAGCAGTTCTTC.